This note documents a single TCR beta chain sequence. Losses at the gene ends were 2 bases for V and 6 bases for J; bases not matched to a gene: 7. CDR3 length: 15 amino acids. Per the germline V gene, CDR1 is SGHTA and CDR2 is FQGNSA. TCRdb's table, derived via immunoSEQ multiplex PCR, lists solely in-frame clones and lacks some. Here the sample spans about 2.5 million clones, around 92% being singletons. These data originate in a study of shared clonotypes between healthy human individuals. The sequencing input was naive CD4+ T cells from PBMCs. Specified subset: CD45RA+ positively selected. This TCR came from a man aged 18 to 35 in good health. Some clones in this sample may be carry-over from other donors' samples. The chain recombines TRBV7-2 with TRBJ2-1; 7 positions match TRBD2. The CDR3 DNA is TGTGCCAGCAGCTTACACTCGGGGGGTACCAATGAGCAGTTCTTC. It encodes CASSLHSGGTNEQFF.